The 21 T cell receptor beta chains below all came from one sample that was sequenced in a study of blood T cell repertoires in COVID-19. Assay used: immunoSEQ multiplex PCR; TCRdb lists only in-frame clones, some missing. The sample records just over 650,000 clones, around 90% being singletons. Specimen: peripheral blood. These TCRs come from a young woman with acute or convalescent COVID-19.

The table lists this clone with a count of one. V gene TRBV5-6 combines with J gene TRBJ1-5; tentative D call: TRBD1 (6 bases). The germline CDR1 and CDR2 sequences are SGHDT and YYEEEE. V lost 2 bases to trimming and J lost 4 bases, with 10 bases between them. The length of the CDR3 is 14 residues. CDR3 bases: TGTGCCAGCAGCTTAACCACAGGGAATCAGCCCCAGCATTTT. Translating it yields CASSLTTGNQPQHF.

The chain is built from TRBV5-1 and TRBJ2-2; possible D gene TRBD2, 6 bases. Trimming stripped 4 bases from V and 1 base from J, with 14 bases between. CDR3 length: 16 residues. Germline V gene data show CDR1 as SGHRS and CDR2 as YFSETQ. The CDR3 region has the DNA TGCGCCAGCAGCCCCGGTTACGGGGGGAACACCGGGGAGCTGTTTTTT. This translates into CASSPGYGGNTGELFF.

The rearrangement links TRBV24-1 to TRBJ1-3; the D is unclear. With 1 base removed from V and 6 bases from J, the gap between germline ends came to 3 bases. Germline V gives CDR1 KGHDR, CDR2 SFDVKD. This CDR3 spans 12 amino acids. The CDR3 DNA follows: TGTGCCACCAGTGATTTCAAAAACACCATATATTTT. It encodes CATSDFKNTIYF.

V is TRBV4-1 and J is TRBJ2-1, with TRBD2 matching 7 bases. The CDR3 is made up of 13 amino acids. Per germline, CDR1 MGHRA and CDR2 YSYEKL. J gave up 8 bases and V 3 bases, and 4 bases lay outside the gene matches. The CDR3 region is CASSQGGYDEQFF. The CDR3 region has the DNA TGCGCCAGCAGCCAGGGGGGGTACGATGAGCAGTTCTTC.

This clone was detected only once. The rearrangement joins TRBV6-4 to TRBJ2-6; D unclear. V was shortened by 2 bases and J by 4 bases, with 12 bases between the two germline ends. The CDR3 runs to 16 residues. Per the germline V gene, CDR1 is MRHNA and CDR2 is SNTAGT. Here the CDR3 reads CASSDHFGAGANVLTF. CDR3 nucleotide sequence: TGTGCCAGCAGTGACCATTTCGGTGCCGGGGCCAACGTCCTGACTTTC.

This sequence joins TRBV29-1 and TRBJ2-1; TRBD2 is a possible D gene (7 bases). CDR1 is SQVTM, CDR2 ANQGSEA, per germline. Deletions cut 5 bases from V and 3 bases from J, with 20 bases between. The CDR3 covers 16 residues. The CDR3 loop is CSVLGYRDYYYNEQFF. In DNA form, the CDR3 reads TGCAGCGTTCTCGGGTACAGGGACTACTACTACAATGAGCAGTTCTTC.

The chain recombines TRBV12-3 or TRBV12-4 with TRBJ2-3; the D is unclear. The CDR3 has 12 residues. Trimming shortened V by 3 bases and J by 6 bases, and 7 bases separated the two germline ends. The CDR3 protein is CASSLDSDTQYF. The CDR3 bases are TGTGCCAGCAGTTTGGATAGCGATACGCAGTATTTT.

The chain couples TRBV5-5 to TRBJ1-3; 9 nucleotides match TRBD1. This CDR3 is built from 15 residues. V was clipped by 0 bases and J by 3 bases; unmatched bases: 1. The germline gives CDR1 SGHKS, CDR2 YYEKEE (reference sequence). The CDR3 loop is CASSLDRGLGNTIYF. CDR3 in DNA: TGTGCCAGCAGCTTGGACAGGGGGCTTGGAAACACCATATATTTT.

This chain uses TRBV6-2 or TRBV6-3 with TRBJ2-6, with D tentatively TRBD2 (5 bases). The CDR3 is 15 amino acids. Germline V gene sequence: CDR1 MNHEY, CDR2 SVGEGT. V was shortened by 4 bases and J by 1 base, with 8 bases between the two germline ends. The CDR3 loop reads CASSSRGSGANVLTF. CDR3 coding DNA: TGTGCCAGCAGTTCCCGGGGATCTGGGGCCAACGTCCTGACTTTC.

The chain couples TRBV6-5 to TRBJ1-2, with TRBD1 identical over 9 bases. The germline gives CDR1 MNHEY, CDR2 SVGAGI. CDR3 length equals 15 residues. With V trimmed by 2 bases and J by 6 bases, 7 bases remained unmatched. CDR3 bases: TGTGCCAGCAGTTACCATGGACAGGGGATGGATGGCTACACCTTC. Its translation: CASSYHGQGMDGYTF.

The chain carries TRBV19 and TRBJ1-1; the D gene is possibly TRBD1 (6 bases). The CDR3 totals 14 residues. Trimming removed 5 bases from V and 7 bases from J, with 17 bases in between. Germline CDR1 reads LNHDA; CDR2 reads SQIVND (reference sequence). In DNA, the CDR3 is TGTGCCAGTAGTGCCACTGGGGGCGCGGGTGAAGCTTTCTTT. Its translation is CASSATGGAGEAFF.

The chain employs TRBV4-1 and TRBJ1-6; perhaps TRBD1 as D (5 bases). The V and J ends lost 1 base and 3 bases respectively, with 7 bases between them. This CDR3 contains 15 residues. Germline CDR1 is MGHRA and CDR2 is YSYEKL. The CDR3 is CASSQVGLYNSPLHF. CDR3 coding DNA: TGCGCCAGCAGCCAAGTGGGGCTCTATAATTCACCCCTCCACTTT.

Remarks on this clone: The same CDR3 can be traced to other DNA sequences in this sample. V is TRBV9 and J is TRBJ1-1; D gene ambiguous. V lost 0 bases and J 2 bases, leaving 11 bases between the germline ends. Germline V gene sequence: CDR1 SGDLS, CDR2 YYNGEE. The CDR3 runs 15 residues. The CDR3 region is CASSVGGGLNTEAFF. CDR3 nucleotides: TGTGCCAGCAGCGTAGGTGGCGGGTTAAACACTGAAGCTTTCTTT.

Note on this clone: Other DNA variants within this sample encode the same CDR3. V is TRBV9 and J is TRBJ1-6; D is possibly TRBD1 (6 bases). Trimming removed 3 bases at V and 6 bases at J, with 19 bases between. The CDR3 runs to 17 residues. The germline gives CDR1 SGDLS, CDR2 YYNGEE. The chain's CDR3 is CASSGTTGGGGNSPLHF. Here the CDR3 DNA reads TGTGCCAGCAGCGGAACAACCGGGGGCGGGGGTAATTCACCCCTCCACTTT.

J is TRBJ2-5 and V is TRBV27; 13 nucleotides agree with TRBD2. The CDR3 has 17 residues. V dropped 6 bases and J dropped 4; count of bases not matched to a gene: 11. Germline V lookup: CDR1 MNHEY, CDR2 SMNVEV (reference sequence). The CDR3 DNA follows: TGTGCCAGCAGCCCACTAGCGGGGGGGGCCCGTCGAGAGACCCAGTACTTC. As protein: CASSPLAGGARRETQYF.

The chain couples TRBV7-3 to TRBJ2-3, with 8 bases that match TRBD1. The CDR3 is made up of 15 amino acids. J lost 5 bases, V lost 2 bases, and 6 bases had no gene match. Germline CDR1 is SGHTA and CDR2 is FQGTGA. The chain's CDR3 is CASSLWGQAQDTQYF. The CDR3 DNA sequence: TGTGCCAGCAGCTTATGGGGACAGGCCCAAGATACGCAGTATTTT.

This chain joins TRBV7-9 and TRBJ2-2; the match to TRBD1 covers 9 bases. The CDR3 consists of 13 residues. The J segment lost 7 bases and the V segment lost 6 bases, leaving 3 bases of the junction unmatched. Per the germline V gene, CDR1 is SEHNR and CDR2 is FQNEAQ (reference sequence). CDR3 sequence (DNA): TGTGCCAGCAGACAGGGGGCGAGCGGGGAGCTGTTTTTT. Translating gives CASRQGASGELFF.

V usage is TRBV9 and J usage is TRBJ1-6, with D unclear. The CDR3 consists of 14 residues. Trimming took 4 bases from V and 5 from J, leaving 10 bases between them. Germline lookup yields CDR1 SGDLS and CDR2 YYNGEE. The CDR3 here is CASSPRTDNSPLHF. CDR3 bases: TGTGCCAGCAGCCCCCGGACTGATAATTCACCCCTCCACTTT. Combining the CDR3 with reference TRBV9 and TRBJ1-6 gives the whole variable domain DSGVTQTPKHLITATGQRVTLRCSPRSGDLSVYWYQQSLDQGLQFLIQYYNGEERAKGNILERFSAQQFPDLHSELNLSSLELGDSALYFCASSPRTDNSPLHFGNGTRLTVT.

In the case of this clone: The junction departs from germline at one end; a sequencing error may be responsible. The chain uses TRBV11-2 and TRBJ1-2; 12 positions match TRBD1. This CDR3 is built from 18 residues. The germline V gene encodes CDR1 SGHAT and CDR2 FQNNGV. The CDR3 loop is CASSLEPGQGASLYGYTF. In DNA, the CDR3 is TGTGCCAGCAGCCTAGAACCGGGACAGGGGGCTTCCCTGTATGGCTACACCTTC.

The chain joins TRBV19 to TRBJ1-3, with 8 bases fitting TRBD1. Germline CDR1 reads LNHDA; CDR2 reads SQIVND (reference sequence). The ends lost 4 bases at V and 1 base at J; junction bases unmatched: 3. The CDR3 is made up of 15 amino acids. CDR3 sequence reads: CASSKTGGSGNTIYF. The CDR3, as DNA: TGTGCCAGTAGTAAAACAGGGGGTTCTGGAAACACCATATATTTT.

J is TRBJ2-5 and V is TRBV24-1; TRBD2 agrees at 7 bases. Germline CDR1 is KGHDR and CDR2 is SFDVKD. CDR3 length equals 17 residues. V shed 2 bases and J 5 bases; nucleotides not matched to a gene: 13. CDR3 coding DNA: TGTGCCACCAGTGATTGGACTTATCGGGGGGTCGTGGAGACCCAGTACTTC. Its translation: CATSDWTYRGVVETQYF.